This paragraph covers one T cell receptor beta chain sequence. Antigen specificity is unknown. Amplification used 60 Vbeta primers and 13 Jbeta primers. Using immunoSEQ multiplex PCR, the repertoire was profiled, and TCRdb retains in-frame clones only, with some absent. The data contain fewer than 200,000 clones, over 65% of them seen just once; the ten biggest clones take up over 1.5%. The data belong to a study of cytomegalovirus exposure and HLA in healthy donors. Findings and limits, study-wide: TCR beta V- and J-gene trimming, according to a later analysis, was linked to a missense DCLRE1C variant.

V dropped 5 bases and J dropped 8 bases, with 10 bases sitting between them. This CDR3 has 13 amino acids. Looked up from germline, CDR1 is WNHNN and CDR2 is SYGVQD (reference sequence). The sequenced sample consisted of PBMCs. The source is a woman aged 25 to 39 in good health and CMV-seronegative. The chain uses TRBV10-1 and TRBJ1-6, with D possibly matching TRBD1 (6 bases). The CDR3, as DNA: TGCGCCAGCAGTAGGGACACCGATTCACCCCTCCACTTT. Amino acids: CASSRDTDSPLHF.